The sequence of this T cell receptor (beta chain) was determined in a study of blood T cell repertoires in COVID-19. Libraries were prepared by immunoSEQ multiplex PCR; TCRdb keeps only in-frame clonotypes and omits some of them. Here the sample spans about 200,000 clones, about four fifths being singletons. CDR3 length: 14 residues. V shed 6 bases and J 8 bases; nucleotides not matched to a gene: 11. Germline lookup yields CDR1 MNHNY and CDR2 SVGAGI (reference sequence). The rearrangement joins TRBV6-6 to TRBJ1-2; 8 positions match TRBD1. The sequence came from a woman in her seventies with active or convalescent COVID-19. Sequencing input: peripheral blood. In DNA form, the CDR3 reads TGTGCCAGCAGACCCTCGGACAGGGCAAAAGGCTACACCTTC. The encoded protein is CASRPSDRAKGYTF.